This record looks at one TCR beta chain sequence and its context. The target antigen is unknown. This CDR3 comprises 12 residues. Trimming took off 2 bases at V and 10 bases at J, with 9 bases between the two ends. Germline V gene lookup returns CDR1 MNHEY and CDR2 SMNVEV (reference sequence). This sample is drawn from a study of T cell responses to AZD1222 COVID-19 vaccine. Turning to the study itself: Second doses that came at about 4 or about 12 weeks were put together.

This table comes from immunoSEQ multiplex PCR, and its TCRdb copy is limited to in-frame clones, with some not included. Of about 190,000 clones listed, under 95% were seen once; the top ten hold roughly 0.99%. Notes on the study in general: White British donors predominated, females outnumbered males, and clonal diversity was possibly underestimated. Targets within unmutated variant regions were reportedly found for nearly half of spike-specific TCRs. After the peak T cell response, and only then, were repertoires sampled.

Here the sequenced sample was peripheral blood, taken on day 0 of AZD1222 vaccination. This clonotype was sampled from an adult in good health. The rearrangement joins TRBV27 to TRBJ2-1; D call uncertain. The CDR3 is CASSLRHTEQFF. The CDR3 bases are TGTGCCAGCAGTTTACGCCACACCGAGCAGTTCTTC.